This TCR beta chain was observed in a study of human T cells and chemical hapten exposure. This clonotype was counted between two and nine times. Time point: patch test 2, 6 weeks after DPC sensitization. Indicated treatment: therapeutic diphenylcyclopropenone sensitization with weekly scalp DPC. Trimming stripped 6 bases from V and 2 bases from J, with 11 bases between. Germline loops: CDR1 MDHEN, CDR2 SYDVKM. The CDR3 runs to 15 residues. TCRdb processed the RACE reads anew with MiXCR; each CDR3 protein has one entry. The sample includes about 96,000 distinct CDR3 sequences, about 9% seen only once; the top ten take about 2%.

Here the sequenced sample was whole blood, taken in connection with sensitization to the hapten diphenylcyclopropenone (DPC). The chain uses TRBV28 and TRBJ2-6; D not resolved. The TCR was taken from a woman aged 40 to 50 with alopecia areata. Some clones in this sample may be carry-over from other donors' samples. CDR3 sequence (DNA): TGTGCCAGCAGCTTGACTGTGGCTGGGGCCAACGTCCTGACTTTC. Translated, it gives CASSLTVAGANVLTF.